The 24 T cell receptor beta chains below all came from one sample that was sequenced in a study of neoadjuvant anti-PD-1 for oral cavity cancer. Sequenced by immunoSEQ multiplex PCR; TCRdb stores in-frame clones only, minus some. The table records 14,000 or so clones, around 70% of them present only once. As to time point: after neoadjuvant nivolumab, at surgical resection. The sample was PBMCs, taken after nivolumab (anti-PD-1) treatment. These receptors were collected from a person aged 40 to 85 with oral cavity squamous cell carcinoma.

The chain couples TRBV27 to TRBJ1-2; D not certain. CDR1 MNHEY and CDR2 SMNVEV come from the germline V gene (reference sequence). The CDR3 runs to 16 residues. V lost 0 bases to trimming and J lost 3 bases, with 14 bases between them. CDR3 region: CASSLSPGDGYYGYTF. DNA of the CDR3: TGTGCCAGCAGTTTATCTCCCGGGGATGGGTACTATGGCTACACCTTC.

The chain has TRBV7-9 and TRBJ1-1; no definite D call. CDR1 and CDR2 from the germline V gene are SEHNR and FQNEAQ (reference sequence). The CDR3 loop spans 13 amino acids. Trimming removed 3 bases from V and 1 base from J, with 6 bases in between. In DNA, the CDR3 is TGTGCCAGCAGCTTGGAATCGAACACTGAAGCTTTCTTT. It specifies CASSLESNTEAFF. The whole variable domain, filled in from reference TRBV7-9 and TRBJ1-1, reads DTGVSQNPRHKITKRGQNVTFRCDPISEHNRLYWYRQTLGQGPEFLTYFQNEAQLEKSRLLSDRFSAERPKGSFSTLEIQRTEQGDSAMYLCASSLESNTEAFFGQGTRLTVV.

The chain couples TRBV9 to TRBJ1-2, with TRBD1 as a possible D gene (5 bases). The CDR3 runs 14 residues. CDR1 and CDR2 from the germline V gene are SGDLS and YYNGEE. The ends were cut back, 2 bases at V and 8 bases at J, with 16 bases in the middle. CDR3 region: CASSVGTVGGGYTF. In nucleotides, the CDR3 is TGTGCCAGCAGCGTGGGGACGGTAGGAGGCGGCTACACCTTC. Full variable domain (remainder filled in from reference TRBV9 and TRBJ1-2): DSGVTQTPKHLITATGQRVTLRCSPRSGDLSVYWYQQSLDQGLQFLIQYYNGEERAKGNILERFSAQQFPDLHSELNLSSLELGDSALYFCASSVGTVGGGYTFGSGTRLTVV.

In this sample, this clone turned up once. The V call is TRBV16, the J call TRBJ2-3; D gene ambiguous. The V gene's germline CDR1 is KGHSY and CDR2 FQNENV. The CDR3 is 16 residues long. The V gene lost 5 bases and the J gene lost 4 bases, with 19 bases spanning the gap. CDR3 sequence: CASSYIRSIYSDTQYF. The CDR3 DNA is TGTGCCAGCAGCTACATCAGGAGTATTTATTCAGATACGCAGTATTTT.

This clone was observed a few times. The rearrangement uses TRBV30 and TRBJ1-1; D gene ambiguous. The CDR3 has 11 residues. The germline V gene encodes CDR1 GTSNPN and CDR2 SVGIG (reference sequence). Trimming left V 1 base short and J 2 bases short, with 2 bases between. CDR3 in DNA: TGTGCCTGGAGTGATAACACTGAAGCTTTCTTT. Translated: CAWSDNTEAFF.

V is TRBV5-1 and J is TRBJ2-6, with 7 nucleotides matching TRBD1. The trim removed 4 bases at V and 0 bases at J, leaving 4 bases unmatched. CDR3 length equals 16 residues. Germline V gene sequence: CDR1 SGHRS, CDR2 YFSETQ. The DNA of the CDR3 is TGCGCCAGCAGCACAACAGGGGACTCTGGGGCCAACGTCCTGACTTTC. Encoded protein: CASSTTGDSGANVLTF.

This clone was seen more than once but under ten times. The rearrangement uses TRBV11-2 and TRBJ2-7; D gene unclear. Trimming took off 5 bases at V and 6 bases at J, with 26 bases between the two ends. CDR1 and CDR2 from the germline V gene are SGHAT and FQNNGV. CDR3 size: 17 residues. DNA of the CDR3: TGTGCCAGCAGCCTCACCCCCGCCTCATCCTTGGGCGGCGAGCAGTACTTC. Translating gives CASSLTPASSLGGEQYF.

This clone was recorded a few times. The chain employs TRBV7-9 and TRBJ2-7; 8 positions agree with TRBD1. With V trimmed by 2 bases and J by 4 bases, 1 base remained unmatched. The germline V gene encodes CDR1 SEHNR and CDR2 FQNEAQ (reference sequence). The CDR3 has 13 amino acids. The CDR3 DNA reads as TGTGCCAGCAGCTTAACAGGGGGGTACGAGCAGTACTTC. Protein: CASSLTGGYEQYF.

This chain uses TRBV5-1 with TRBJ2-1; perhaps D is TRBD1 or TRBD2 (6 bases each). In germline, CDR1 is SGHRS, CDR2 YFSETQ. V dropped 3 bases and J dropped 5 bases, with 15 bases sitting between them. The CDR3 runs to 15 residues. The CDR3 sequence is CASSSEGGSHNEQFF. In DNA form, the CDR3 reads TGCGCCAGCAGCTCTGAAGGGGGGTCCCACAATGAGCAGTTCTTC.

V and J are TRBV25-1 and TRBJ2-7; D gene uncertain. The V gene's germline CDR1 is MGHDK and CDR2 SYGVNS. V was clipped by 8 bases and J by 10 bases, with 18 bases between them. The CDR3 spans 12 residues. Here the CDR3 DNA reads TGTGCCAGCCTAGGTCGACGACGGTTCCAGTACTTC. The encoded protein is CASLGRRRFQYF.

The chain links TRBV6-5 to TRBJ1-1, with D hard to call. This CDR3 comprises 16 residues. Germline lookup yields CDR1 MNHEY and CDR2 SVGAGI. The ends were cut back, 0 bases at V and 1 base at J, with 12 bases in the middle. The CDR3 DNA sequence: TGTGCCAGCAGTTACTCCCCCTTCCCTGGGAACACTGAAGCTTTCTTT. Its protein product is CASSYSPFPGNTEAFF.

A single count supports this clone. The chain combines TRBV5-4 with TRBJ2-5, with 9 positions matching TRBD1. V dropped 3 bases and J dropped 2; count of bases not matched to a gene: 8. The CDR3 has 16 residues. CDR1 SGHNT and CDR2 YYREEE come from the germline V gene (reference sequence). For the CDR3, the DNA is TGTGCCAGCAGCTCCCGGGACAGGGTTCAACAAGAGACCCAGTACTTC. Translation gives CASSSRDRVQQETQYF. Looking up the rest from reference TRBV5-4 and TRBJ2-5 gives the full variable domain: ETGVTQSPTHLIKTRGQQVTLRCSSQSGHNTVSWYQQALGQGPQFIFQYYREEENGRGNFPPRFSGLQFPNYSSELNVNALELDDSALYLCASSSRDRVQQETQYFGPGTRLLVL.

The chain uses TRBV25-1 and TRBJ1-5, with TRBD1 identical over 7 bases. The CDR3 is 15 residues long. CDR1 and CDR2 (germline): MGHDK, SYGVNS. Trimming cost V 3 bases and J 3 bases; bases outside gene matches: 5. CDR3 nucleotide sequence: TGTGCCAGCAGTGAGTTCGGGACAGACAATCAGCCCCAGCATTTT. As protein: CASSEFGTDNQPQHF.

The rearrangement uses TRBV9 and TRBJ2-1, with 7 bases lining up with TRBD1. The CDR3 runs 15 residues. Germline assignment: CDR1 SGDLS and CDR2 YYNGEE. After removal of 5 bases from V and 7 bases from J, the junction contained 12 bases not matched to a gene. The CDR3 sequence is CASRRGLEIVNEQFF. CDR3 sequence (DNA): TGTGCCAGCAGGAGGGGGCTAGAAATTGTAAATGAGCAGTTCTTC.

The sample holds a few counts of this clone. The rearrangement uses TRBV6-1 and TRBJ1-5; possibly TRBD1 for D (5 bases). V lost 5 bases, J lost 0 bases, and 11 bases lay in between. The CDR3 is made up of 15 amino acids. The V gene's germline CDR1 is MNHNS and CDR2 SASEGT. The CDR3 DNA reads as TGTGCCAGCAGTCTACCGGGACTTAGCAATCAGCCCCAGCATTTT. It codes for CASSLPGLSNQPQHF.

This clone was counted a single time. The chain combines TRBV6-5 with TRBJ1-5; D remains unclear. The CDR3 sequence is 15 residues long. V was trimmed by 6 bases and J by 5 bases, leaving 17 bases between them. Germline V gene lookup returns CDR1 MNHEY and CDR2 SVGAGI. The CDR3 sequence: CASRIRLDPDQPQHF. In nucleotides, the CDR3 is TGTGCCAGCAGGATCCGCCTCGACCCGGATCAGCCCCAGCATTTT.

The rearrangement uses TRBV19 and TRBJ2-3, with 8 bases matching TRBD2. CDR1 and CDR2 (germline): LNHDA, SQIVND (reference sequence). This CDR3 is 17 amino acids long. The V segment lost 5 bases and the J segment 6 bases; nucleotides outside the gene matches: 16. CDR3 sequence (DNA): TGTGCCAGTAGTGGGCGGACTAGCTCATCTGCCCTGGATACGCAGTATTTT. This sequence encodes CASSGRTSSSALDTQYF.

This clone was seen just once. The chain employs TRBV10-3 and TRBJ2-1, with a tentative D call TRBD1 (5 bases). CDR1 ENHRY and CDR2 SYGVKD come from the germline V gene. V lost 8 bases and J 9 bases, leaving 5 bases between the germline ends. The CDR3 length is 9 residues. As DNA, the CDR3 is TGTGCCATCGGGGCTGAGCAGTTCTTC. Translated: CAIGAEQFF.

The gene calls are TRBV5-1 and TRBJ2-1, with TRBD2 identical over 7 bases. Trimming cost V 0 bases and J 10 bases; bases outside gene matches: 1. In germline, CDR1 is SGHRS, CDR2 YFSETQ. The CDR3 covers 12 residues. The chain's CDR3 is CASSLVGGEQFF. The CDR3 nucleotides read TGCGCCAGCAGCTTGGTGGGAGGGGAGCAGTTCTTC.

The chain carries TRBV7-3 and TRBJ2-4; 8 nucleotides agree with TRBD2. Germline V CDR1 and CDR2: SGHTA, FQGTGA. The CDR3 consists of 12 residues. V shed 5 bases, J shed 7 bases, and the junction held 1 base outside the gene matches. The CDR3 nucleotides read TGTGCCAGCAGCCCGGGGGGGAACATTCAGTACTTC. Its protein is CASSPGGNIQYF.

The chain employs TRBV10-1 and TRBJ2-2; 9 bases align to TRBD1. Trimming cost V 8 bases and J 4 bases; bases outside gene matches: 8. Germline CDR1 reads WNHNN; CDR2 reads SYGVQD (reference sequence). The CDR3 consists of 15 residues. This CDR3 is CASGSGTGLTGELFF. The CDR3 bases are TGCGCCAGCGGCTCCGGGACAGGGCTCACCGGGGAGCTGTTTTTT.

This clone was seen a few times. V is TRBV14 and J is TRBJ2-7, with TRBD2 identical over 9 bases. Unmatched junction bases numbered 2, after V lost 2 bases and J lost 0 bases. This CDR3 contains 15 residues. From germline, CDR1 is SGHDN and CDR2 FVKESK. The CDR3 DNA is TGTGCCAGCAGCCAACAGACTAGCGGCTCCTACGAGCAGTACTTC. It yields the protein CASSQQTSGSYEQYF. Complete variable domain (other parts from reference TRBV14 and TRBJ2-7): EAGVTQFPSHSVIEKGQTVTLRCDPISGHDNLYWYRRVMGKEIKFLLHFVKESKQDESGMPNNRFLAERTGGTYSTLKVQPAELEDSGVYFCASSQQTSGSYEQYFGPGTRLTVT.

This clone was detected once. V and J are TRBV6-5 and TRBJ2-7; TRBD1 matches 8 bases. CDR3 length: 15 amino acids. The germline V gene has CDR1 MNHEY and CDR2 SVGAGI. Trimming removed 1 base from V and 2 bases from J; junction bases left unmatched: 4. The CDR3, as DNA: TGTGCCAGCAGTTACTATCCGGACAGGGCCTACGAGCAGTACTTC. Protein sequence: CASSYYPDRAYEQYF.

The V gene is TRBV5-1, the J gene TRBJ1-4; D remains ambiguous. CDR1 is SGHRS, CDR2 YFSETQ, per germline. Between the trimmed V and J ends, which lost 6 bases and 8 bases, there was a span of 17 bases. The CDR3 contains 14 residues. CDR3 nucleotides: TGCGCCAGCACCTTCGGGGATATAGGCGAAAAACTGTTTTTT. Residues: CASTFGDIGEKLFF.